This T cell receptor beta chain was documented in a study of cytomegalovirus exposure and HLA in healthy donors. Overall study context: Earlier work reported 117 million unique TCR beta sequences from about 190 million T cells. Study outcomes and limitations: A link between a missense DCLRE1C variant and TCR beta V- and J-gene trimming emerged from a later analysis. An Asian-associated ancestry cluster reportedly showed fewer N-insertions than the approximately 700-donor mean in a later analysis. CMV serostatus alone was available as immune exposure information.

Points on this clone: Antigen specificity is unknown.

Vbeta (60) and Jbeta (13) primers were used in the PCR. The assay was immunoSEQ multiplex PCR, and TCRdb's table has in-frame clones only and misses some. The sample records 150,000 to 200,000 clones, roughly 83% being singletons. This CDR3 comprises 18 residues. Per the germline V gene, CDR1 is WSHSY and CDR2 is SAAADI. The junction had 14 bases not matched to a gene; V was cut back by 5 bases and J by 6 bases. This TCR was recovered from a woman in her 50s in good health and CMV-seronegative. The J gene is TRBJ2-1, the V gene TRBV10-2; 12 nucleotides align to TRBD2. What was sequenced was PBMCs. The chain's CDR3 is CASSLGTSGSRLGNEQFF. Here the CDR3 DNA reads TGCGCCAGCAGTCTAGGGACTAGCGGGTCCCGTTTAGGCAATGAGCAGTTCTTC.